This TCR beta chain was observed in a study of cytomegalovirus exposure and HLA in healthy donors. This clone was seen a handful of times. Its antigen is unknown. Study-wide results and caveats: Previous analysis showed most TCR beta V segments were productive about 87% or about 30% of the time.

The CDR3 sequence is 13 residues long. V was clipped by 3 bases and J by 0 bases, with 3 bases between them. The germline gives CDR1 WNHNN, CDR2 SYGVQD (reference sequence). PCR amplification relied on 60 Vbeta primers (plus 13 Jbeta primers). TCRdb keeps only in-frame clones here, not all; method: immunoSEQ multiplex PCR. The table records roughly 120,000 clones, roughly 70% of them present only once. The receptor was derived from a woman aged 40 to 50 in good health and CMV-seropositive. The chain is built from TRBV10-1 and TRBJ1-3; D remains ambiguous. The material sequenced was PBMCs. CDR3 in amino acids: CASSDNSGNTIYF. The CDR3 bases are TGCGCCAGCAGTGACAACTCTGGAAACACCATATATTTT.